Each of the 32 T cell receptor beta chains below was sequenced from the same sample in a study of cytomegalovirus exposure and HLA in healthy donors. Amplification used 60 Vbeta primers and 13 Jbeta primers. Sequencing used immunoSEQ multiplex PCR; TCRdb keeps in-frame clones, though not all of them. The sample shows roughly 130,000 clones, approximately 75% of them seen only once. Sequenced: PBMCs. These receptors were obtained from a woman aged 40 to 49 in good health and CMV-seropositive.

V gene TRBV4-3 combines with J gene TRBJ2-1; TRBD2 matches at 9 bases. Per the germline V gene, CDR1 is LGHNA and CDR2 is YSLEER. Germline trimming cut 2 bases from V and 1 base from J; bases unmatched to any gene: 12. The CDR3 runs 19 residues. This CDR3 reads CASSQSLAGSGMSYNEQFF. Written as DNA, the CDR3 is TGCGCCAGCAGCCAATCACTAGCGGGTTCAGGGATGTCCTACAATGAGCAGTTCTTC.

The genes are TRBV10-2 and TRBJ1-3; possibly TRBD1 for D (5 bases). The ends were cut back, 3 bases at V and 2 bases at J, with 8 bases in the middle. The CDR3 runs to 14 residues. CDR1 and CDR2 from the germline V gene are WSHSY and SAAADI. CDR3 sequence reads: CASSDAGAGNTIYF. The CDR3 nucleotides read TGCGCCAGCAGTGACGCGGGGGCTGGAAACACCATATATTTT.

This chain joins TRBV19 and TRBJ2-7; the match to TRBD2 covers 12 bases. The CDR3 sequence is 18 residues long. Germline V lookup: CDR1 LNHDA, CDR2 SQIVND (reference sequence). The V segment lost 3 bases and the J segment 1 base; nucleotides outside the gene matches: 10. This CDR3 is CASSMGVLAGGPSYEQYF. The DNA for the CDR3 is TGTGCCAGTAGTATGGGGGTTCTAGCGGGAGGGCCGTCCTACGAGCAGTACTTC.

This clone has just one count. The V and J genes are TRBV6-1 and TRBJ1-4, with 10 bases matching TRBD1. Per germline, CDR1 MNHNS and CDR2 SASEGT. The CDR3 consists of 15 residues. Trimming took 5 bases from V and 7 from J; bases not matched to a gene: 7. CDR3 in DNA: TGTGCCAGCAGTCGGGACCGGGACAGGGGTGAAAAACTGTTTTTT. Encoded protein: CASSRDRDRGEKLFF.

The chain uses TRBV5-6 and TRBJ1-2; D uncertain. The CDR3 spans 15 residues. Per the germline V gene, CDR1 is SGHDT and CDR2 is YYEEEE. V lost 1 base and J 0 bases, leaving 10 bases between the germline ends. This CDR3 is CASSLIAGANYGYTF. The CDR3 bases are TGTGCCAGCAGCTTGATCGCAGGTGCTAACTATGGCTACACCTTC.

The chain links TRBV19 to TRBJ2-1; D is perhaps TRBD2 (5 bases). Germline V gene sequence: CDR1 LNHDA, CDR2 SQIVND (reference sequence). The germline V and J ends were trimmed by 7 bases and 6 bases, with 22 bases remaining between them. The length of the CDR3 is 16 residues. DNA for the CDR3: TGTGCCAGTACATCCGGGCCCGGGGTTGTGTTCAATGAGCAGTTCTTC. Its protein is CASTSGPGVVFNEQFF.

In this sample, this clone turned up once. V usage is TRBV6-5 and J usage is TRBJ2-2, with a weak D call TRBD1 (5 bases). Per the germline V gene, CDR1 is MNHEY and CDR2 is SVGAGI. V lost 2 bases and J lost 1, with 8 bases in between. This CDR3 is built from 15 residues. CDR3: CASSYRGQNTGELFF. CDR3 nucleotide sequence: TGTGCCAGCAGTTACCGCGGACAGAACACCGGGGAGCTGTTTTTT.

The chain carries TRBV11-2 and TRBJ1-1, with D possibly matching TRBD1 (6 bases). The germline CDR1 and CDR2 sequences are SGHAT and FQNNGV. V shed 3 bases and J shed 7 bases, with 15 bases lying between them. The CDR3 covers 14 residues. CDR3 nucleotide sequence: TGTGCCAGCAGCTTTGCACCGGGACAACGTGAAGCTTTCTTT. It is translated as CASSFAPGQREAFF.

CDR3 coding DNA: TGTGCCAGCAGCCTCCGGGACAGGGCGCTCTACGAGCAGTACTTC. Protein product: CASSLRDRALYEQYF. The genes are TRBV6-5 and TRBJ2-7, with 9 bases aligning to TRBD1. The CDR3 is 15 residues long. Germline CDR1 and CDR2: MNHEY and SVGAGI. Germline trimming cut 6 bases from V and 3 bases from J; bases unmatched to any gene: 9.

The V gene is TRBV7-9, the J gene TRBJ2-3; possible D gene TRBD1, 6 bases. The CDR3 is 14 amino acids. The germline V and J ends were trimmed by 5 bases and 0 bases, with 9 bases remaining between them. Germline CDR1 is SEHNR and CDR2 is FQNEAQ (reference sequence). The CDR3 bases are TGTGCCAGCAGCCGAGGACAGAGCACAGATACGCAGTATTTT. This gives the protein CASSRGQSTDTQYF.

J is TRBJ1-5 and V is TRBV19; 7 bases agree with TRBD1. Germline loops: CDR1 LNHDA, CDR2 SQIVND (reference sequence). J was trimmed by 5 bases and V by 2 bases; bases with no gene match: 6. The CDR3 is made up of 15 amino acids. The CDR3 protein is CASSINRGNHQPQHF. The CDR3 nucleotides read TGTGCCAGTAGTATAAACAGGGGCAATCATCAGCCCCAGCATTTT. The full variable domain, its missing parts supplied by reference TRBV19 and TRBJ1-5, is DGGITQSPKYLFRKEGQNVTLSCEQNLNHDAMYWYRQDPGQGLRLIYYSQIVNDFQKGDIAEGYSVSREKKESFPLTVTSAQKNPTAFYLCASSINRGNHQPQHFGDGTRLSIL.

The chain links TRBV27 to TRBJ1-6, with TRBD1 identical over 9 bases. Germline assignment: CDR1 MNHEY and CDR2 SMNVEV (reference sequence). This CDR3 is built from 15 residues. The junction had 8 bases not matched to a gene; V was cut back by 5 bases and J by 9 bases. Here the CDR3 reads CASSLGGQGSSPLHF. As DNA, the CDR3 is TGTGCCAGCAGTCTGGGGGGACAGGGTAGTTCACCCCTCCACTTT.

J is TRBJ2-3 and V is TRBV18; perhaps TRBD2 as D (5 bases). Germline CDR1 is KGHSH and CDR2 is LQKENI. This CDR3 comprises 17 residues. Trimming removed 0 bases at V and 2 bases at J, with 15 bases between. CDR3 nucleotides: TGTGCCAGCTCACCACCCCTGCGAGGGATCCCCACAGATACGCAGTATTTT. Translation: CASSPPLRGIPTDTQYF. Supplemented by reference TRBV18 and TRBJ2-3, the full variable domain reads NAGVMQNPRHLVRRRGQEARLRCSPMKGHSHVYWYRQLPEEGLKFMVYLQKENIIDESGMPKERFSAEFPKEGPSILRIQQVVRGDSAAYFCASSPPLRGIPTDTQYFGPGTRLTVL.

The CDR3 loop reads CAWSWTLSSYEQYF. In DNA form, the CDR3 reads TGTGCCTGGAGTTGGACTCTCAGCTCCTACGAGCAGTACTTC. This chain links TRBV30 with TRBJ2-7; D perhaps matches TRBD2 (5 bases). Germline CDR1 GTSNPN, CDR2 SVGIG (reference sequence). There are 14 residues in the CDR3. Trimming took 2 bases from V and 0 from J, leaving 11 bases between them.

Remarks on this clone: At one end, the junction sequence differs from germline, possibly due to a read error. CDR3 coding DNA: TGTGCCAGCAGCTTGGCGACTAGCGGGATCCCCTCCTGCGAGCAGTACTTC. Translation gives CASSLATSGIPSCEQYF. The rearrangement links TRBV5-5 to TRBJ2-7; 11 bases are a match to TRBD2. This CDR3 comprises 17 residues. Germline CDR1 is SGHKS and CDR2 is YYEKEE (reference sequence).

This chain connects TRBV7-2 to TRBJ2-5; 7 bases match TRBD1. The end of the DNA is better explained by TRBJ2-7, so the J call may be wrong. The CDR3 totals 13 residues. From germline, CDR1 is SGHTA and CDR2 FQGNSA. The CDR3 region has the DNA TGTGCCAGCAGCTCCCGGGACAGCTACGAGCAGTACTTC. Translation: CASSSRDSYEQYF.

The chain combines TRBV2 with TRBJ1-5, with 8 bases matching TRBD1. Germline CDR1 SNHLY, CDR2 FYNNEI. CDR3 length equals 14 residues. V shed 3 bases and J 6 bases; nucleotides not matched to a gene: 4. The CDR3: CASSDLTGVQPQHF. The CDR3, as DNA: TGTGCCAGCAGTGACCTGACAGGGGTTCAGCCCCAGCATTTT.

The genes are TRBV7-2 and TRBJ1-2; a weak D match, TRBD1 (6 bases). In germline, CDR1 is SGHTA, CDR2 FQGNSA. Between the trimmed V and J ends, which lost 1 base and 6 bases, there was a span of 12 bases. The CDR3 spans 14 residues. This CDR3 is CASSLDRDRHGYTF. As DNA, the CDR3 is TGTGCCAGCAGCTTAGACAGGGATCGTCATGGCTACACCTTC.

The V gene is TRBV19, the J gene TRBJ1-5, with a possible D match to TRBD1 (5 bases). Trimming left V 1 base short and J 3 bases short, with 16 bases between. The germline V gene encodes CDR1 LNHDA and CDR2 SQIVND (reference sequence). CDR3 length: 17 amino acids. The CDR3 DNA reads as TGTGCCAGTAGTATAGTGCGTCAGGGTGGTGACAATCAGCCCCAGCATTTT. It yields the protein CASSIVRQGGDNQPQHF.

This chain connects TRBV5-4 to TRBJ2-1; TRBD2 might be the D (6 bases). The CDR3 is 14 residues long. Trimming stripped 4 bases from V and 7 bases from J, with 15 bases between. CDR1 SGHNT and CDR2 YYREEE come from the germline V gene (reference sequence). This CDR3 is CASSLPGGPNEQFF. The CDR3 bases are TGTGCCAGCAGCCTGCCAGGAGGGCCTAATGAGCAGTTCTTC.

The chain's CDR3 is CASSQVGTSGRSNEQFF. The DNA for the CDR3 is TGCGCCAGCAGCCAAGTCGGAACTAGCGGGAGGTCCAATGAGCAGTTCTTC. The genes are TRBV4-3 and TRBJ2-1, with 12 nucleotides matching TRBD2. The V and J ends lost 1 base and 6 bases, in that order; junction bases with no gene match: 7. CDR1 is LGHNA, CDR2 YSLEER, per germline. This CDR3 contains 17 residues.

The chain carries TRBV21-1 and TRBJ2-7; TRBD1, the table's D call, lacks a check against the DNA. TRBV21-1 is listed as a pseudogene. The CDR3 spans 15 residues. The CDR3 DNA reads TGTGCCAGCAGCAAAATCCTCGGACCCAGGGGGCCGCAGTACTTC. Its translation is CASSKILGPRGPQYF.

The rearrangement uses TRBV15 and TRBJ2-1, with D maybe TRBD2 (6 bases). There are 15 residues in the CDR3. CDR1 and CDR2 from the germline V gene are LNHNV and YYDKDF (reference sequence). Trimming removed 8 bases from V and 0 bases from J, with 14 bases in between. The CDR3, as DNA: TGTGCCACCGGTTCGGACGGGAGCTCCTACAATGAGCAGTTCTTC. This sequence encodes CATGSDGSSYNEQFF.

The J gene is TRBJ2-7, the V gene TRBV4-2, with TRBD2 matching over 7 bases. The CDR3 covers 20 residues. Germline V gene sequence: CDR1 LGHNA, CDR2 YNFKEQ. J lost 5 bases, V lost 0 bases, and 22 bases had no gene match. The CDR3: CASSQEPLAAPTPLVHEQYF. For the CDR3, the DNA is TGTGCCAGCAGCCAAGAGCCGCTAGCGGCCCCCACACCCCTCGTCCACGAGCAGTACTTC.

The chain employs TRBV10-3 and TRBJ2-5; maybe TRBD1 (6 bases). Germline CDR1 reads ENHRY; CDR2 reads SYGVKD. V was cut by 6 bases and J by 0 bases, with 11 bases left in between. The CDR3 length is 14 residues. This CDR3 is CAISLQGDQETQYF. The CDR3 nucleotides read TGTGCCATCAGCCTACAGGGAGACCAAGAGACCCAGTACTTC.

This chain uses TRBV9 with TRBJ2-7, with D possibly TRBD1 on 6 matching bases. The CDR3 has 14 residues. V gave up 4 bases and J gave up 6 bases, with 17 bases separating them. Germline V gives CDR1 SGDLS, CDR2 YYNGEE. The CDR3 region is CASSLSGVGPEQYF. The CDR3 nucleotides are TGTGCCAGCAGCCTTTCAGGGGTGGGCCCCGAGCAGTACTTC.

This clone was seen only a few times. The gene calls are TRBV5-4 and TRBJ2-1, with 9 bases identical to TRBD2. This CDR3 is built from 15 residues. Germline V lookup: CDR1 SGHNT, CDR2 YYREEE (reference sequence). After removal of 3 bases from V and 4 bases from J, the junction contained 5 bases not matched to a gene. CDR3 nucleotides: TGTGCCAGCAGCTCTCGACTAGCGGAATACAATGAGCAGTTCTTC. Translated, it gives CASSSRLAEYNEQFF.

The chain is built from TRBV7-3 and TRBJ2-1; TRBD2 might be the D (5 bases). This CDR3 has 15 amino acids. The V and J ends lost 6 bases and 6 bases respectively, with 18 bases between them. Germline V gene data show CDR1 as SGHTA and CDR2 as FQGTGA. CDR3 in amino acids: CASSFFGGLGNEQFF. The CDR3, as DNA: TGTGCCAGCAGTTTCTTTGGTGGACTGGGCAATGAGCAGTTCTTC.

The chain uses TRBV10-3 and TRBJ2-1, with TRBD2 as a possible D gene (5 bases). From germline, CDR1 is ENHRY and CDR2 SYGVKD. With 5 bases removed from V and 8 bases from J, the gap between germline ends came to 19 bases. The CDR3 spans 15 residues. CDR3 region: CAISTLAGNGDEQFF. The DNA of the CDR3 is TGTGCCATCAGTACCCTAGCTGGAAATGGGGATGAGCAGTTCTTC.

The CDR3 DNA sequence: TGTGCCAGCAGCTTCCTGGGGACAGGGGGCGAGGAGCAGTTCTTC. Its protein is CASSFLGTGGEEQFF. The chain is built from TRBV7-9 and TRBJ2-1; 12 nucleotides match TRBD1. The junction had 7 bases not matched to a gene; V was cut back by 3 bases and J by 10 bases. The germline CDR1 and CDR2 sequences are SEHNR and FQNEAQ (reference sequence). This CDR3 spans 15 amino acids.

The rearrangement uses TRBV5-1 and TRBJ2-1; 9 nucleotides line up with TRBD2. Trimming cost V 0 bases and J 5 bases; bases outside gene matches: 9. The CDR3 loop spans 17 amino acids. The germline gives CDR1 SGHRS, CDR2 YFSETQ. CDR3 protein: CASSLEGLAGTHNEQFF. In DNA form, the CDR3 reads TGCGCCAGCAGCTTGGAAGGTCTAGCGGGGACTCACAATGAGCAGTTCTTC.

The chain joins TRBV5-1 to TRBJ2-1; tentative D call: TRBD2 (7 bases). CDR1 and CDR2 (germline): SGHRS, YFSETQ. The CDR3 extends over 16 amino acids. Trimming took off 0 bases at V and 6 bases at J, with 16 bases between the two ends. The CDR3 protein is CASSLVGGRAINEQFF. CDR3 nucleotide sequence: TGCGCCAGCAGCTTGGTAGGGGGGAGGGCCATCAATGAGCAGTTCTTC.